Following are 14 T cell receptor beta chains from one sample sequenced in a study of cytomegalovirus exposure and HLA in healthy donors (TCRdb year 2017). The library relied on the immunoSEQ multiplex PCR assay. A mixture of 60 forward primers for TCR Vbeta segments and 13 reverse primers for TCR Jbeta segments was used in the multiplex PCR. TCRdb's version of the immuneACCESS table is confined to in-frame rearrangements and falls short of the full clone set. An unresolved V gene accounts for under half of the shortfall where checked; the remainder is of unknown origin. This sample is represented by some 150,000 clones; about four fifths of them were singletons. Clones ranked in the top ten supply around 6.5% of the sample. Sequences were obtained from PBMCs. These receptors were taken from a man aged 45-65 years in good health and CMV-seropositive.

J is TRBJ2-3 and V is TRBV18; 8 bases line up with TRBD2. The CDR3 has 17 residues. V lost 0 bases and J lost 2; bases outside the gene matches: 7. Looked up from germline, CDR1 is KGHSH and CDR2 is LQKENI. CDR3 nucleotide sequence: TGTGCCAGCTCACCACCCGGGAGCGGGAGCGTCACAGATACGCAGTATTTT. Protein: CASSPPGSGSVTDTQYF.

CDR3 coding DNA: TGTGCCAGCAGACCTCAGGGTTTTCGGTATCAGCCCCAGCATTTT. Protein product: CASRPQGFRYQPQHF. The chain employs TRBV28 and TRBJ1-5; D may be TRBD1 (5 bases). Germline CDR1 MDHEN, CDR2 SYDVKM. V shed 6 bases and J shed 5 bases, with 17 bases lying between them. The CDR3 consists of 15 residues.

This clone appeared a single time. The CDR3, as DNA: TGTGCCAGCAACACACTAGCGGGAGGTTACAATGAGCAGTTCTTC. Its protein product is CASNTLAGGYNEQFF. The rearrangement links TRBV9 to TRBJ2-1, with 12 nucleotides matching TRBD2. The trim removed 6 bases at V and 4 bases at J, leaving 5 bases unmatched. Germline V gene sequence: CDR1 SGDLS, CDR2 YYNGEE. The CDR3 has 15 residues.

The CDR3 here is CASTLWGETSGSRYDEQFF. CDR3 bases: TGTGCCAGCACCCTTTGGGGGGAAACTAGCGGGAGTCGATACGATGAGCAGTTCTTC. The V call is TRBV28, the J call TRBJ2-1; TRBD2 matches at 11 bases. The V gene end was trimmed by 7 bases and the J gene end by 8 bases; junction bases not matched to a gene: 22. CDR3 size: 19 residues. From germline, CDR1 is MDHEN and CDR2 SYDVKM. Based on the CDR3 plus reference TRBV28 and TRBJ2-1, the full variable domain is DVKVTQSSRYLVKRTGEKVFLECVQDMDHENMFWYRQDPGLGLRLIYFSYDVKMKEKGDIPEGYSVSREKKERFSLILESASTNQTSMYLCASTLWGETSGSRYDEQFFGPGTRLTVL.

A note on this clone: Other DNA sequences in this sample translate to the same CDR3. V and J are TRBV5-1 and TRBJ2-7, with 7 bases fitting TRBD1. The CDR3 loop spans 14 amino acids. V was clipped by 0 bases and J by 5 bases; unmatched bases: 5. Germline lookup yields CDR1 SGHRS and CDR2 YFSETQ. The CDR3, as DNA: TGCGCCAGCAGCTTGGCACAGGGGTCCCACGAGCAGTACTTC. Its protein product is CASSLAQGSHEQYF. Using reference TRBV5-1 and TRBJ2-7 for the parts outside the CDR3, the full variable domain is KAGVTQTPRYLIKTRGQQVTLSCSPISGHRSVSWYQQTPGQGLQFLFEYFSETQRNKGNFPGRFSGRQFSNSRSEMNVSTLELGDSALYLCASSLAQGSHEQYFGPGTRLTVT.

V gene TRBV5-1 combines with J gene TRBJ2-7; TRBD2 agrees at 8 bases. Germline V gene sequence: CDR1 SGHRS, CDR2 YFSETQ. CDR3 size: 15 residues. Losses at the gene ends were 4 bases for V and 1 base for J; bases not matched to a gene: 7. The CDR3 protein is CASSPGLGVSYEQYF. CDR3 nucleotides: TGCGCCAGCAGCCCGGGACTAGGGGTGTCCTACGAGCAGTACTTC.

The chain joins TRBV27 to TRBJ2-1, with 7 bases that match TRBD1. The CDR3 contains 16 residues. CDR1 MNHEY and CDR2 SMNVEV come from the germline V gene (reference sequence). Losses at the gene ends were 5 bases for V and 12 bases for J; bases not matched to a gene: 19. CDR3 bases: TGTGCCAGCAGTCCTAAGACCCGAAACGACCGGACAGGGCAGTTCTTC. This sequence encodes CASSPKTRNDRTGQFF.

This chain uses TRBV5-1 with TRBJ2-3, with 7 bases fitting TRBD2. V was clipped by 3 bases and J by 4 bases; unmatched bases: 11. Germline V gene data show CDR1 as SGHRS and CDR2 as YFSETQ. The CDR3 consists of 16 residues. This CDR3 reads CASSSATGGFADTQYF. The CDR3 nucleotides are TGCGCCAGCAGCTCCGCAACCGGGGGGTTCGCAGATACGCAGTATTTT.

V and J are TRBV28 and TRBJ2-7; D remains ambiguous. Trimming pared 3 bases from V and 9 bases from J, leaving 9 bases between. The CDR3 contains 11 residues. Germline CDR1 reads MDHEN; CDR2 reads SYDVKM. The CDR3 is CASSFDFTQYF. CDR3 nucleotide sequence: TGTGCCAGCAGTTTTGACTTTACGCAGTACTTC.

The chain recombines TRBV28 with TRBJ2-2; D may be TRBD1 (5 bases). Looked up from germline, CDR1 is MDHEN and CDR2 is SYDVKM. V gave up 7 bases and J gave up 7 bases, with 16 bases separating them. The CDR3 consists of 14 residues. The CDR3 sequence: CASISGQGGGELFF. The CDR3 bases are TGTGCCAGCATATCAGGCCAGGGCGGCGGGGAGCTGTTTTTT.

In its sample, this clone was seen once. The chain links TRBV5-6 to TRBJ2-1; a weak D match, TRBD2 (5 bases). The germline CDR1 and CDR2 sequences are SGHDT and YYEEEE. The CDR3 extends over 15 amino acids. Trimming took 0 bases from V and 0 from J, leaving 7 bases between them. The CDR3 reads CASSLGSVSYNEQFF. Written as DNA, the CDR3 is TGTGCCAGCAGCTTGGGTAGCGTCTCCTACAATGAGCAGTTCTTC.

The rearrangement joins TRBV7-9 to TRBJ2-6; D ambiguous. Germline V CDR1 and CDR2: SEHNR, FQNEAQ (reference sequence). This CDR3 comprises 17 residues. Trimming left V 4 bases short and J 0 bases short, with 13 bases between. For the CDR3, the DNA is TGTGCCAGCAGCTCCAAAAGATTAGTCTCTGGGGCCAACGTCCTGACTTTC. Its translation is CASSSKRLVSGANVLTF.

This chain uses TRBV4-1 with TRBJ2-2; maybe TRBD2 (7 bases). This CDR3 has 15 amino acids. Trimming took off 0 bases at V and 6 bases at J, with 11 bases between the two ends. CDR1 is MGHRA and CDR2 is YSYEKL in the germline V gene. As DNA, the CDR3 is TGCGCCAGCAGCCAAGATCGGGGGGCGGCCGGGGAGCTGTTTTTT. This encodes CASSQDRGAAGELFF.

The chain combines TRBV7-9 with TRBJ2-2, with TRBD2 identical over 12 bases. There are 15 residues in the CDR3. Germline CDR1 is SEHNR and CDR2 is FQNEAQ (reference sequence). With 4 bases clipped from V and 9 bases from J, the junction kept 6 bases outside the gene matches. CDR3 nucleotide sequence: TGTGCCAGCAGCTCCTGGACTAGCGGGGACCGGGAGCTGTTTTTT. Its protein is CASSSWTSGDRELFF.